This T cell receptor (beta chain) was identified during a study of blood T cell repertoires in COVID-19. Study-level background: Donors in the United States, Italy and Spain gave samples during acute or convalescent COVID-19. Sample material is recorded as cDNA or gDNA derived from T cells, B-cell-depleted T cells, or PBMCs.

V shed 4 bases, J shed 5 bases, and the junction held 9 bases outside the gene matches. The CDR3 sequence is 16 residues long. Germline CDR1 MNHEY, CDR2 SMNVEV (reference sequence). Some clones are missing from TCRdb's copy, which holds only in-frame ones; the method was immunoSEQ multiplex PCR. The data contain fewer than 60,000 clones, over 75% of them singletons. This receptor was identified in a human donor with active COVID-19. The donor label of this sample is uncertain. Sequencing input: peripheral blood. The V and J genes are TRBV27 and TRBJ2-3; TRBD1 agrees at 10 bases. The CDR3 is CASSSLGTGERDTQYF. The DNA of the CDR3 is TGTGCCAGCAGTTCCCTCGGGACAGGGGAACGAGATACGCAGTATTTT.